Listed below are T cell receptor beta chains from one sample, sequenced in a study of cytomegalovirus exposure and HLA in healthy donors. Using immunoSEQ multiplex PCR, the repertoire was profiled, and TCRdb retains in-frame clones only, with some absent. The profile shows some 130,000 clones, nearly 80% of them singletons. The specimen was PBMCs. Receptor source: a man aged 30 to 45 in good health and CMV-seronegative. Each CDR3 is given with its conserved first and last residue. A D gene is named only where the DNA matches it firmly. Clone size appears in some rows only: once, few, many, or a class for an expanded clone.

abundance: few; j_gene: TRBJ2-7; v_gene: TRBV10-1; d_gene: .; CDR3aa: CASSAEQGLYEQYF; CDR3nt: TGCGCCAGCAGTGCAGAACAGGGCCTCTACGAGCAGTACTTC
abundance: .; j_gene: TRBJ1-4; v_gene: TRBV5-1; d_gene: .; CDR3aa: CASSPTRGTNEKLFF; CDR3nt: TGCGCCAGCAGCCCCACCAGGGGAACTAATGAAAAACTGTTTTTT
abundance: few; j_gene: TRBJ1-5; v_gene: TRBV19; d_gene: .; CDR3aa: CASGMKLSNQPQHF; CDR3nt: TGTGCCAGTGGTATGAAACTTAGCAATCAGCCCCAGCATTTT
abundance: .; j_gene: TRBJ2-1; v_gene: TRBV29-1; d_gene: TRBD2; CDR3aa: CSPSPAGASYNEQFF; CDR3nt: TGCAGCCCAAGCCCAGCGGGGGCTTCCTACAATGAGCAGTTCTTC
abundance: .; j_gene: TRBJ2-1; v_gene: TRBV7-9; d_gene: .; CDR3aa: CASSPPPGSHNEQFF; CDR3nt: TGTGCCAGCAGCCCCCCCCCAGGGTCCCACAATGAGCAGTTCTTC
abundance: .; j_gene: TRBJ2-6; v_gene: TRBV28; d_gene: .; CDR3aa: CASGRRSGANVLTF; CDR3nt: TGTGCCAGCGGCCGCCGCTCTGGGGCCAACGTCCTGACTTTC
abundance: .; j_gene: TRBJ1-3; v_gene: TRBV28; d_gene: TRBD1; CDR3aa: CASRVYRGGGNTIYF; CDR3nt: TGTGCCAGCAGGGTTTACAGGGGAGGTGGAAACACCATATATTTT
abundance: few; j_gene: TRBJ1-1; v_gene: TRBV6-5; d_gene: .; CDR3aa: CASSYDSNTEAFF; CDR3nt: TGTGCCAGCAGCTATGACAGCAACACTGAAGCTTTCTTT
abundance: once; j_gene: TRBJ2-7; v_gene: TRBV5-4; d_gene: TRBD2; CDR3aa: CASSPRTSGSGPYEQYF; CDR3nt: TGTGCCAGCAGCCCCAGGACTAGCGGGAGTGGGCCCTACGAGCAGTACTTC
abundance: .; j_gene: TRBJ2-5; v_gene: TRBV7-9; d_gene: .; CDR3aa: CSSSLVRETQYF; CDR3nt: TGTTCCAGCAGCTTAGTCAGAGAGACCCAGTACTTC
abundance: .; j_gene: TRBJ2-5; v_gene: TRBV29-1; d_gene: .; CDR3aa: CSVSKREETQYF; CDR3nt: TGCAGCGTTTCGAAGCGCGAAGAGACCCAGTACTTC
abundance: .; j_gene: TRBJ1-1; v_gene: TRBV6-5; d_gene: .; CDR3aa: CASSYYRVNTEAFF; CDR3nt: TGTGCCAGCAGTTACTACAGGGTGAACACTGAAGCTTTCTTT
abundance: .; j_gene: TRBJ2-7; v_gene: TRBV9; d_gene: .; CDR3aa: CASSVGLPGEQYF; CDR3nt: TGTGCCAGCAGCGTGGGGCTCCCTGGGGAGCAGTACTTC
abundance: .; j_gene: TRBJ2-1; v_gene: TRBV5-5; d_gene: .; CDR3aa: CASTEEGRYGVEQFF; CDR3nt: TGTGCCAGCACCGAGGAGGGCAGGTATGGCGTTGAGCAGTTCTTC
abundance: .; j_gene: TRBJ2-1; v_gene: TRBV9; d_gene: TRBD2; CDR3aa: CASSVRTSGFHEQFF; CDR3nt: TGTGCCAGCAGCGTAAGGACTAGCGGGTTCCATGAGCAGTTCTTC
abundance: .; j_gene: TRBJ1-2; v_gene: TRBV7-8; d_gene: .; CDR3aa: CASSLYRGVGNSLPYGYTF; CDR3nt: TGTGCCAGCAGCTTATATCGGGGGGTGGGAAATAGCCTCCCCTATGGCTACACCTTC
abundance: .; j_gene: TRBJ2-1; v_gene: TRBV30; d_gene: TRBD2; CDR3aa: CAWGPGLAFNEQFF; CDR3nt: TGTGCCTGGGGGCCGGGACTAGCCTTCAATGAGCAGTTCTTC
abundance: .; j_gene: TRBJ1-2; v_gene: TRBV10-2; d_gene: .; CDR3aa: CASSEARESGYTF; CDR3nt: TGCGCCAGCAGTGAGGCCAGGGAATCTGGCTACACCTTC
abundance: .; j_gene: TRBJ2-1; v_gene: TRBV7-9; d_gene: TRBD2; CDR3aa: CASSFLEGGQDEQFF; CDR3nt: TGTGCCAGCAGCTTTTTGGAGGGAGGGCAGGATGAGCAGTTCTTC
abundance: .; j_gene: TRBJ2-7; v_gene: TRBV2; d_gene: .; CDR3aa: CASRKGWRTTDEQYF; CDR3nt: TGTGCCAGCAGAAAGGGGTGGCGGACTACGGACGAGCAGTACTTC
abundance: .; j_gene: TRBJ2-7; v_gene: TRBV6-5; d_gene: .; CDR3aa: CASSQTGNEQYF; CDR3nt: TGTGCCAGCAGCCAAACAGGGAACGAGCAGTACTTC
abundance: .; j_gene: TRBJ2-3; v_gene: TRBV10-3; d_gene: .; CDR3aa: CAISIQGWADTQYF; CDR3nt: TGTGCCATCAGTATCCAGGGGTGGGCAGATACGCAGTATTTT
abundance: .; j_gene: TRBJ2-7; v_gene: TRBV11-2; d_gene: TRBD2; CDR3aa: CASSPYSSGSYEQYF; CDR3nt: TGTGCCAGCAGCCCGTACTCTAGCGGGAGTTACGAGCAGTACTTC
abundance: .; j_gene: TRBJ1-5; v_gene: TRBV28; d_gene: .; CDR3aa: CASSRQAFSNQPQHF; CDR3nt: TGTGCCAGCAGTCGACAGGCCTTTAGCAATCAGCCCCAGCATTTT
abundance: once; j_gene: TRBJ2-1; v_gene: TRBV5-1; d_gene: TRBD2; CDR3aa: CASTLLSGRAEEQFF; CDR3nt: TGCGCCAGCACCCTTCTTAGCGGGAGGGCCGAGGAGCAGTTCTTC
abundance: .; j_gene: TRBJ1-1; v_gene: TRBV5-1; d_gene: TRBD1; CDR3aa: CASSQGQGVTEAFF; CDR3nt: TGCGCCAGCAGCCAGGGACAGGGGGTCACTGAAGCTTTCTTT
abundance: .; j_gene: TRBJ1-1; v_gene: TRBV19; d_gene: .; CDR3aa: CASSISKDSNTEAFF; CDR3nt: TGTGCCAGTAGTATAAGCAAAGATTCGAACACTGAAGCTTTCTTT
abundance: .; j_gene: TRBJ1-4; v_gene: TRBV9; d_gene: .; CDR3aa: CASSALGGPDEKLFF; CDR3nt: TGTGCCAGCAGCGCCCTCGGGGGGCCAGATGAAAAACTGTTTTTT
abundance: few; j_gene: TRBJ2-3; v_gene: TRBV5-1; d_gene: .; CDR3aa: CASSIGQFGTDTQYF; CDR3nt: TGCGCCAGCAGCATTGGACAGTTTGGCACAGATACGCAGTATTTT